The clone carrying this T cell receptor beta chain was detected many times. The entry originates in a study of CD8+CD57+ T cells in acquired aplastic anemia. V was pared by 6 bases and J by 3 bases, with 19 bases of the junction left unmatched. CDR3 size: 18 residues. Germline V lookup: CDR1 DFQATT, CDR2 SNEGSKA (reference sequence). The authors sequenced patients whose flow cytometry had shown CD8+CD57+ cell expansion. Every patient presented with severe acquired aplastic anemia. Genomic DNA acted as the template from which TCR beta VDJ combination and CDR3 sequence profiling were carried out. TCRdb ran MiXCR on the reads and lists one entry per CDR3 protein. The sample includes roughly 170,000 distinct CDR3 sequences, roughly 50% seen only once; the top ten take 10% to 15%.

The chain uses TRBV20-1 and TRBJ2-5; the match to TRBD2 covers 10 bases. The clonotype was recovered from a human donor with aplastic anemia. The source material was sorted CD4+, CD8+, or CD8+CD57+ T cells (not recorded which) from PBMCs. CDR3 loop: CSAVGLAGAPRGEETQYF. The DNA for the CDR3 is TGCAGTGCAGTGGGGCTAGCGGGGGCTCCCCGGGGGGAAGAGACCCAGTACTTC.